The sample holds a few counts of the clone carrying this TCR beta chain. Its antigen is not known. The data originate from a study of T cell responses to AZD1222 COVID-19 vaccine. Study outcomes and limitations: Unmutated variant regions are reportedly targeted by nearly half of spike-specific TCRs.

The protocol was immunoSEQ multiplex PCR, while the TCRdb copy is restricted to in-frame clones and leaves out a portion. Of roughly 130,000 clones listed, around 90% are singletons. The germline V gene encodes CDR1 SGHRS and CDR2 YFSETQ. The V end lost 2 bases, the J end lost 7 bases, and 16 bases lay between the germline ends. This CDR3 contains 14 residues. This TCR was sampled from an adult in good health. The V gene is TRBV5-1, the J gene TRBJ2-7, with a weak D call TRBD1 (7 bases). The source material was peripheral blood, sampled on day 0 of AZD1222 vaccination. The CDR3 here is CASSLQGPGGEQYF. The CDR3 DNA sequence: TGCGCCAGCAGCTTACAGGGGCCTGGAGGGGAGCAGTACTTC.